This T cell receptor (beta chain) originates from a study of blood T cell repertoires in COVID-19. About the study: From the United States, Italy and Spain came samples of acute and convalescent COVID-19. In each case, the material was cDNA or gDNA derived from T cells, B-cell-depleted T cells, or PBMCs.

Per the germline V gene, CDR1 is KGHSH and CDR2 is LQKENI. Trimming took off 5 bases at V and 1 base at J, with 8 bases between the two ends. This CDR3 has 14 residues. How the authors handled the data: The assay estimated nucleated cells by amplifying reference gene primers. Generated by immunoSEQ multiplex PCR, the TCRdb table keeps only in-frame clones and is missing some. The V and J calls and the clone size are those of that table, but D and trimming were determined from the DNA. The sample has approximately 240,000 clones, 65% to 85% seen once. This chain links TRBV18 with TRBJ2-2; D is perhaps TRBD1 (6 bases). This clonotype was obtained from an older woman with acute or convalescent COVID-19. Material for sequencing was peripheral blood. Here the CDR3 DNA reads TGTGCCAGCTCAATGACAGGGAACACCGGGGAGCTGTTTTTT. Encoded protein: CASSMTGNTGELFF.